The TCR beta chain described here comes from a study of memory CD4+ T cells and cytomegalovirus serostatus. This CDR3 has 15 residues. Single viable CD3+CD4+CD8-CD45RO+ cells were sorted as the memory CD4+ T cells. CMV serostatus came from serum IgG against pp150, pp28, p38, p52. Per the study methods: After removing out-of-frame reads, around 2 million distinct TCRbeta sequences remained. The protocol was immunoSEQ multiplex PCR, while the TCRdb copy is restricted to in-frame clones and leaves out a portion. V, J and clone size were drawn from that table, and D and trimming were deduced from the DNA. The sample holds tens of thousands of clones; around 80% are singletons and the top ten take just under 2%.

The receptor's source is an adult in good health and CMV-seropositive. The rearrangement uses TRBV21-1 and TRBJ1-5. TRBV21-1 is annotated as a pseudogene. Sequencing input: memory CD4+ T cells from blood. DNA for the CDR3: TGTGCCAGCAGCAAAGAGGGCAGAAACAATCAGCCCCAGCATTTT. Translating it yields CASSKEGRNNQPQHF.